The sequence of this T cell receptor beta chain was determined in a study of cytomegalovirus exposure and HLA in healthy donors. Study-level points and caveats: Altogether, 160 or so TCR beta chains were recorded as cytomegalovirus-associated. The CMV antigen specificity of a few CMV-associated chains was confirmed through in vitro analysis. Analysis was carried out at a later point, and it linked a missense DCLRE1C variant to TCR beta V- and J-gene trimming.

Use of 60 Vbeta and 13 Jbeta primers characterized the PCR. Here immunoSEQ multiplex PCR was the method, and the copy in TCRdb shows in-frame clones only, minus some. The sample has over 150,000 clones; 65% to 80% are singletons. Turning to this clone: The antigen remains unidentified.

V lost 5 bases and J 6 bases, leaving 16 bases between the germline ends. CDR1 is SGHVS, CDR2 FQNEAQ, per germline. This CDR3 region has 14 residues. The donors gave bone marrow, and they were healthy. Sequencing was done on a sample of PBMCs. The clonotype originates from a woman between 45 and 65 years old in good health and CMV-seropositive. The V call is TRBV7-8, the J call TRBJ1-2; D perhaps matches TRBD1 (6 bases). DNA of the CDR3: TGTGCCAGCAGCGTTACAGGGTCTGCACATGGCTACACCTTC. Protein: CASSVTGSAHGYTF.